This T cell receptor beta chain was obtained from a study of blood T cells in healthy people across ages. Overall study context: Capture by template switching was about one barcoded beta molecule per two T cells. Study observations and caveats: Older age went with lower TCR beta diversity per million T cells, in a roughly linear way.

The authors ran a second PCR of roughly 6 to 12 cycles using a sample-barcoded 5' primer and a J-beta primer mix. TCRdb reprocessed the 5' RACE reads with MiXCR, giving one entry per CDR3 protein. The sample consists of about 670,000 distinct CDR3 sequences, 40% to 65% of them appearing once. Each donor gave approximately 9.1 milliliters of peripheral blood. Extraction of total RNA produced a minimum of 5.5 micrograms from each sample. V dropped 5 bases and J dropped 3 bases, with 4 bases sitting between them. The length of the CDR3 is 11 residues. This clonotype was seen repeatedly, ten times or more. The target antigen is unknown.

V and J are TRBV12-3 or TRBV12-4 and TRBJ2-5; D ambiguous. The sequencing sample was made of blood. The TCR was taken from a woman of 80 years or more in good health. The CDR3 nucleotides are TGTGCCAGCAGTATCGAAGAGACCCAGTACTTC. This sequence encodes CASSIEETQYF.